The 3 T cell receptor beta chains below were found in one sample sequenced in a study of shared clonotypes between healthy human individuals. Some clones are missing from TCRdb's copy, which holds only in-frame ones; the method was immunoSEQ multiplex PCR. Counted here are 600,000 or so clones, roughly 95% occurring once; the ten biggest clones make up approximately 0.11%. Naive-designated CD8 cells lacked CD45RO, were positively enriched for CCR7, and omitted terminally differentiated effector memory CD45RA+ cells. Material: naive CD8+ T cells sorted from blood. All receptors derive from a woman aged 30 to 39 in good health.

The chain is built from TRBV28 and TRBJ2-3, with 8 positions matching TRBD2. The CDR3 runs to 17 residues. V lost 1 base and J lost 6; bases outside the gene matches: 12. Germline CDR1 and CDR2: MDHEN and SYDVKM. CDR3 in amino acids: CASSLSVAGGNSDTQYF. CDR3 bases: TGTGCCAGCAGTTTATCCGTCGCGGGAGGAAATTCGGATACGCAGTATTTT.

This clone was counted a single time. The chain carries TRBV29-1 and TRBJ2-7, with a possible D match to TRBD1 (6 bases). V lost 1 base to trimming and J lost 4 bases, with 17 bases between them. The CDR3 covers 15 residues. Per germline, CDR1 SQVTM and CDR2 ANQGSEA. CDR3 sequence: CSVEAGDLPEYEQYF. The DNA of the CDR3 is TGCAGCGTTGAAGCAGGGGACCTCCCTGAGTACGAGCAGTACTTC.

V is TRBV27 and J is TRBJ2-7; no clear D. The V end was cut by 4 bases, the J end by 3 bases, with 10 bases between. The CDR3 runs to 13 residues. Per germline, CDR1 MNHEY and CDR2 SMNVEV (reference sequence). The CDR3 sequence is CASSSSESYEQYF. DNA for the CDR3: TGTGCCAGCAGTTCATCAGAGAGCTACGAGCAGTACTTC.